These 24 T cell receptor beta chains were all obtained from the same sample, sequenced in a study of T cell responses to AZD1222 COVID-19 vaccine. Sequencing was performed with immunoSEQ multiplex PCR; in TCRdb, only in-frame clones are kept and a portion is missing. In the table there are around 92,000 clones, about 90% of which are singletons. Source: peripheral blood, taken on day 0 of AZD1222 vaccination. Receptors originate from an adult in good health.

The chain has TRBV14 and TRBJ2-7; 8 positions match TRBD2. The germline V gene has CDR1 SGHDN and CDR2 FVKESK. The V and J ends lost 1 base and 2 bases, in that order; junction bases with no gene match: 4. The CDR3 loop spans 15 amino acids. The CDR3 here is CASSQGGGRTYEQYF. As DNA, the CDR3 is TGTGCCAGCAGCCAAGGGGGCGGGAGGACCTACGAGCAGTACTTC.

This chain connects TRBV28 to TRBJ2-1; TRBD2 matches 8 bases. Germline CDR1 reads MDHEN; CDR2 reads SYDVKM. V shed 7 bases, J shed 6 bases, and the junction held 5 bases outside the gene matches. The CDR3 contains 13 residues. DNA for the CDR3: TGTGCCAGCATCGGGACTAGGTTCAATGAGCAGTTCTTC. It yields the protein CASIGTRFNEQFF.

The table lists this clone with a count of one. This chain's CDR3 is CASSLVREGNIQYF. The CDR3 coding sequence is TGTGCCAGCAGCTTAGTCCGGGAGGGAAACATTCAGTACTTC. The genes are TRBV11-2 and TRBJ2-4, with 8 bases matching TRBD2. The CDR3 length is 14 residues. Trimming at V came to 1 base and at J to 6 bases, leaving 2 bases not matched to a gene. From germline, CDR1 is SGHAT and CDR2 FQNNGV. Full variable domain (remainder filled in from reference TRBV11-2 and TRBJ2-4): EAGVAQSPRYKIIEKRQSVAFWCNPISGHATLYWYQQILGQGPKLLIQFQNNGVVDDSQLPKDRFSAERLKGVDSTLKIQPAKLEDSAVYLCASSLVREGNIQYFGAGTRLSVL.

The J gene is TRBJ2-3, the V gene TRBV6-4, with 11 positions matching TRBD2. Germline trimming cut 6 bases from V and 4 bases from J; bases unmatched to any gene: 6. The CDR3 extends over 15 amino acids. The germline CDR1 and CDR2 sequences are MRHNA and SNTAGT. CDR3 DNA sequence: TGTGCCAGCAGCGAAGGACTAGCGGGTTCAGATACGCAGTATTTT. This encodes CASSEGLAGSDTQYF.

V and J are TRBV5-1 and TRBJ2-7; 14 bases line up with TRBD2. The CDR3 contains 19 residues. CDR1 and CDR2 (germline): SGHRS, YFSETQ. Trimming at V came to 1 base and at J to 5 bases, leaving 14 bases not matched to a gene. CDR3 in amino acids: CASSLTTPGLAGAGDEQYF. DNA of the CDR3: TGCGCCAGCAGCTTGACAACCCCGGGACTAGCGGGAGCGGGCGACGAGCAGTACTTC. The variable domain in full, with the rest retrieved from reference TRBV5-1 and TRBJ2-7, is KAGVTQTPRYLIKTRGQQVTLSCSPISGHRSVSWYQQTPGQGLQFLFEYFSETQRNKGNFPGRFSGRQFSNSRSEMNVSTLELGDSALYLCASSLTTPGLAGAGDEQYFGPGTRLTVT.

V usage is TRBV28 and J usage is TRBJ1-6; D is undetermined. V shed 3 bases and J shed 10 bases, with 7 bases lying between them. Germline-derived CDR1 and CDR2 are MDHEN and SYDVKM. The CDR3 loop spans 12 amino acids. CDR3 region: CASSLSQSPLHF. The DNA of the CDR3 is TGTGCCAGCAGTTTGAGTCAATCACCCCTCCACTTT.

Regarding this clone: Sequence at one end of the junction differs from germline and may be a read error. The chain combines TRBV7-7 with TRBJ2-7; TRBD1 agrees at 9 bases. Germline lookup yields CDR1 SSHAT and CDR2 FNYEAQ (reference sequence). The CDR3 has 13 residues. As DNA, the CDR3 is TGTGCTAGCAGCTCCGGGACAGGGACCAAGCAGTACTTC. Translation gives CASSSGTGTKQYF.

The chain joins TRBV15 to TRBJ2-2; 7 bases line up with TRBD1. The ends lost 3 bases at V and 2 bases at J; junction bases unmatched: 6. Germline V CDR1 and CDR2: LNHNV, YYDKDF (reference sequence). The CDR3 length is 16 residues. The CDR3 region is CATSSYGTANTGELFF. In DNA, the CDR3 is TGTGCCACCAGCAGCTACGGGACAGCCAACACCGGGGAGCTGTTTTTT.

J is TRBJ1-1 and V is TRBV4-2; D is undetermined. This CDR3 contains 20 residues. V shed 0 bases and J shed 1 base, with 24 bases lying between them. Germline CDR1 LGHNA, CDR2 YNFKEQ. CDR3 sequence: CASSQEIKRSSSEGNTEAFF. As DNA, the CDR3 is TGTGCCAGCAGCCAAGAGATTAAAAGATCGTCGTCGGAAGGGAACACTGAAGCTTTCTTT.

CDR3: CSVSRDRGQDTQYF. The CDR3 DNA reads TGCAGCGTAAGCCGGGACAGGGGGCAGGATACGCAGTATTTT. The chain uses TRBV29-1 and TRBJ2-3; 12 positions match TRBD1. J was trimmed by 6 bases and V by 6 bases; bases with no gene match: 7. This CDR3 region has 14 residues. Germline V gene sequence: CDR1 SQVTM, CDR2 ANQGSEA.

CDR3 DNA: TGTGCCACCAGTGATTTCAGCAATGAGCAGTTCTTC. Translating it yields CATSDFSNEQFF. The chain is built from TRBV24-1 and TRBJ2-1; D unresolved. V shed 1 base and J shed 6 bases, with 3 bases lying between them. CDR1 and CDR2 (germline): KGHDR, SFDVKD. The length of the CDR3 is 12 residues.

The rearrangement links TRBV6-4 to TRBJ1-4; possibly TRBD1 for D (5 bases). In germline, CDR1 is MRHNA, CDR2 SNTAGT. V dropped 3 bases and J dropped 6 bases, with 14 bases sitting between them. The CDR3 is 15 amino acids. CDR3 nucleotide sequence: TGTGCCAGCAGTGATTGGCCAGGGCGGGATGAAAAACTGTTTTTT. Protein: CASSDWPGRDEKLFF.

The J gene is TRBJ2-1, the V gene TRBV7-9, with D perhaps matching TRBD2 (6 bases). Germline assignment: CDR1 SEHNR and CDR2 FQNEAQ (reference sequence). V lost 5 bases to trimming and J lost 3 bases, with 14 bases between them. CDR3 length: 15 amino acids. CDR3 amino acids: CASSGEGGIYNEQFF. In DNA form, the CDR3 reads TGTGCCAGCAGCGGAGAGGGAGGTATCTACAATGAGCAGTTCTTC.

The chain couples TRBV10-3 to TRBJ1-1, with a weak D call TRBD1 (5 bases). The germline V gene encodes CDR1 ENHRY and CDR2 SYGVKD. The CDR3 has 13 residues. Between the trimmed V and J ends, which lost 4 bases and 1 base, there was a span of 7 bases. The CDR3 DNA sequence: TGTGCCATCAGTGGGACACCGAACACTGAAGCTTTCTTT. This encodes CAISGTPNTEAFF.

The chain employs TRBV5-1 and TRBJ1-2, with D possibly matching TRBD1 (6 bases). Germline values: CDR1 SGHRS, CDR2 YFSETQ. V lost 2 bases and J 6 bases, leaving 11 bases between the germline ends. The CDR3 length is 13 residues. The CDR3 DNA follows: TGCGCCAGCAGCTTCCGGGACACCGATGGCTACACCTTC. This codes for CASSFRDTDGYTF.

This chain connects TRBV5-1 to TRBJ1-5; 7 positions agree with TRBD1. Germline CDR1 and CDR2: SGHRS and YFSETQ. This CDR3 spans 17 amino acids. Trimming removed 0 bases from V and 0 bases from J; junction bases left unmatched: 6. The chain's CDR3 is CASSLGRQGYSNQPQHF. The CDR3, as DNA: TGCGCCAGCAGCTTGGGACGACAGGGTTATAGCAATCAGCCCCAGCATTTT.

CDR3 loop: CASRRGQRQPMNTEAFF. The CDR3 region has the DNA TGTGCCAGCAGACGAGGACAGCGACAACCTATGAACACTGAAGCTTTCTTT. This chain joins TRBV11-2 and TRBJ1-1; a weak D match, TRBD1 (6 bases). The CDR3 extends over 17 amino acids. The germline V gene encodes CDR1 SGHAT and CDR2 FQNNGV. Trimming removed 6 bases at V and 0 bases at J, with 20 bases between.

The V call is TRBV3-1 (or the pseudogene TRBV3-2), the J call TRBJ2-3; no clear D gene. The germline gives CDR1 LGHDT, CDR2 YNNKEL (reference sequence). The CDR3 runs 14 residues. Trimming cost V 1 base and J 3 bases, with 8 bases left between them. The CDR3 DNA is TGTGCCAGCAGCCAAGGAGCTGAGACAGATACGCAGTATTTT. It codes for CASSQGAETDTQYF.

In DNA, the CDR3 is TGCGCCAGCATACCCGGGACAGCTCAAGAGACCCAGTACTTC. Translating gives CASIPGTAQETQYF. The V call is TRBV4-1, the J call TRBJ2-5, with 7 bases aligning to TRBD1. The CDR3 loop spans 14 amino acids. J gave up 2 bases and V 7 bases, and 7 bases lay outside the gene matches. The germline V gene encodes CDR1 MGHRA and CDR2 YSYEKL.

The chain couples TRBV10-2 to TRBJ2-7, with TRBD2 matching 11 bases. This CDR3 spans 13 amino acids. The germline gives CDR1 WSHSY, CDR2 SAAADI. The V segment lost 8 bases and the J segment 2 bases; nucleotides outside the gene matches: 2. The CDR3 spells CASRLAGPYEQYF. CDR3 DNA sequence: TGCGCCAGCCGACTAGCGGGACCCTACGAGCAGTACTTC.

The V gene is TRBV18, the J gene TRBJ2-7; 11 bases map to TRBD2. The CDR3 spans 15 residues. Trimming at V came to 6 bases and at J to 4 bases, leaving 8 bases not matched to a gene. Germline values: CDR1 KGHSH, CDR2 LQKENI. DNA of the CDR3: TGTGCCAGCTCCCGCTGGGGGACTAGCGGATACGAGCAGTACTTC. Translating gives CASSRWGTSGYEQYF.

The chain carries TRBV27 and TRBJ2-7; no clear D. Germline values: CDR1 MNHEY, CDR2 SMNVEV (reference sequence). Trimming shortened V by 4 bases and J by 1 base, and 8 bases separated the two germline ends. The CDR3 is made up of 13 amino acids. CDR3 region: CASSSPLSYEQYF. The CDR3 coding sequence is TGTGCCAGCAGTTCACCCCTTTCCTACGAGCAGTACTTC.

CDR3 sequence reads: CASRSSGTGAGNTIYF. The CDR3 region has the DNA TGTGCCAGCAGGTCGTCCGGGACAGGGGCTGGAAACACCATATATTTT. This rearrangement joins TRBV6-6 to TRBJ1-3, with 10 bases aligning to TRBD1. V lost 6 bases and J lost 2; bases outside the gene matches: 7. CDR3 length equals 16 residues. The germline CDR1 and CDR2 sequences are MNHNY and SVGAGI (reference sequence).

The chain employs TRBV18 and TRBJ1-1, with D hard to call. From germline, CDR1 is KGHSH and CDR2 LQKENI. The CDR3 length is 11 residues. V lost 1 base, J lost 4 bases, and 1 base lay in between. The CDR3: CASSPLTEAFF. DNA of the CDR3: TGTGCCAGCTCACCACTCACTGAAGCTTTCTTT.